The 20 T cell receptor beta chains below all came from one sample that was sequenced in a study of blood T cell repertoires in COVID-19. This table comes from immunoSEQ multiplex PCR, and its TCRdb copy is limited to in-frame clones, with some not included. The sample records 310,000 or so clones, approximately 93% being singletons. Material for sequencing was peripheral blood. The receptor source for this set is a woman in her thirties with COVID-19, enrolled during active disease.

The V call is TRBV4-1, the J call TRBJ2-7; no firm D call. CDR1 is MGHRA, CDR2 YSYEKL, per germline. This CDR3 has 13 residues. V lost 1 base and J 7 bases, leaving 11 bases between the germline ends. The CDR3 is CASSQGKEAEQYF. DNA for the CDR3: TGCGCCAGCAGCCAAGGAAAAGAGGCAGAGCAGTACTTC.

V usage is TRBV6-5 and J usage is TRBJ1-5; D is uncertain. Germline loops: CDR1 MNHEY, CDR2 SVGAGI. The CDR3 runs 12 residues. Deletions cut 4 bases from V and 6 bases from J, with 7 bases between. CDR3 region: CASSSGSQPQHF. The CDR3 DNA follows: TGTGCCAGCAGTTCAGGAAGTCAGCCCCAGCATTTT.

The chain employs TRBV5-1 and TRBJ2-2; a weak D match, TRBD2 (5 bases). Trimming took 4 bases from V and 5 from J, leaving 12 bases between them. CDR1 and CDR2 (germline): SGHRS, YFSETQ. The CDR3 sequence is 14 residues long. CDR3 bases: TGCGCCAGCAGCCCGTGGACGGGAACCGGGGAGCTGTTTTTT. It yields the protein CASSPWTGTGELFF.

The genes are TRBV9 and TRBJ2-5, with TRBD2 matching over 10 bases. The CDR3 totals 17 residues. The junction had 6 bases not matched to a gene; V was cut back by 0 bases and J by 1 base. Germline CDR1 and CDR2: SGDLS and YYNGEE. The CDR3 here is CASSVASTSGVQETQYF. DNA for the CDR3: TGTGCCAGCAGCGTAGCTTCAACTAGCGGGGTCCAAGAGACCCAGTACTTC.

This CDR3 is CASTPSGITDTQYF. The CDR3, as DNA: TGTGCCAGTACCCCTAGCGGGATCACAGATACGCAGTATTTT. The chain is built from TRBV19 and TRBJ2-3; 9 nucleotides line up with TRBD2. The CDR3 sequence is 14 residues long. CDR1 and CDR2 (germline): LNHDA, SQIVND (reference sequence). After removal of 7 bases from V and 2 bases from J, the junction contained 4 bases not matched to a gene.

The genes are TRBV5-1 and TRBJ2-5; TRBD2 matches at 14 bases. The CDR3 consists of 14 residues. The V gene end was trimmed by 5 bases and the J gene end by 5 bases; junction bases not matched to a gene: 2. CDR1 and CDR2 (germline): SGHRS, YFSETQ. The CDR3 protein is CASRGLAGVETQYF. Written as DNA, the CDR3 is TGCGCCAGCAGGGGACTAGCGGGAGTTGAGACCCAGTACTTC.

The chain uses TRBV5-5 and TRBJ1-5; TRBD1 matches at 8 bases. The CDR3 covers 16 residues. J lost 5 bases, V lost 5 bases, and 12 bases had no gene match. Germline CDR1 reads SGHKS; CDR2 reads YYEKEE (reference sequence). The CDR3 bases are TGTGCCAGCAGTCTTGGGACAGGTCAATGGGATCAGCCCCAGCATTTT. Its translation: CASSLGTGQWDQPQHF.

This sequence joins TRBV5-1 and TRBJ1-1; tentative D call: TRBD1 (5 bases). V lost 2 bases and J 5 bases, leaving 22 bases between the germline ends. Germline V lookup: CDR1 SGHRS, CDR2 YFSETQ. This CDR3 is 17 amino acids long. The DNA for the CDR3 is TGCGCCAGCAGCTTCCGCCTGGGGGGTCAAGGAGGGACTGAAGCTTTCTTT. This translates into CASSFRLGGQGGTEAFF.

The rearrangement uses TRBV9 and TRBJ2-7; TRBD2 is a possible D gene (7 bases). Trimming shortened V by 3 bases and J by 7 bases, and 17 bases separated the two germline ends. The CDR3 contains 14 residues. Germline CDR1 is SGDLS and CDR2 is YYNGEE. The CDR3 reads CASSEGNREGEQYF. The CDR3 DNA follows: TGTGCCAGCAGCGAGGGGAACAGGGAGGGAGAGCAGTACTTC.

The chain joins TRBV7-2 to TRBJ2-1; 9 nucleotides line up with TRBD2. The CDR3 contains 15 residues. CDR1 and CDR2 (germline): SGHTA, FQGNSA. V was clipped by 3 bases and J by 7 bases; unmatched bases: 7. This CDR3 reads CASSFSSGTLNEQFF. The CDR3 DNA is TGTGCCAGCAGCTTCTCTAGCGGGACATTAAATGAGCAGTTCTTC.

The chain is built from TRBV10-3 and TRBJ2-2; no firm D call. With 4 bases removed from V and 4 bases from J, the gap between germline ends came to 10 bases. Germline-derived CDR1 and CDR2 are ENHRY and SYGVKD. CDR3 length: 14 amino acids. CDR3 residues: CAISGGVVTGELFF. The CDR3 DNA reads TGTGCCATCAGTGGAGGAGTAGTCACCGGGGAGCTGTTTTTT.

The chain recombines TRBV20-1 with TRBJ2-1; maybe TRBD2 (5 bases). The CDR3 spans 13 residues. Trimming took off 3 bases at V and 6 bases at J, with 12 bases between the two ends. The germline V gene encodes CDR1 DFQATT and CDR2 SNEGSKA (reference sequence). Written as DNA, the CDR3 is TGCAGTGCTAGTGTTAGCGAGATCAATGAGCAGTTCTTC. It is translated as CSASVSEINEQFF.

The count of this clone is one. DNA of the CDR3: TGTGCCAGCAGCTCCCCAGGGGGTAACACTGAAGCTTTCTTT. Amino acids: CASSSPGGNTEAFF. The J gene is TRBJ1-1, the V gene TRBV11-2; TRBD1 agrees at 7 bases. The CDR3 length is 14 residues. The germline V gene has CDR1 SGHAT and CDR2 FQNNGV. With 4 bases clipped from V and 2 bases from J, the junction kept 4 bases outside the gene matches.

The J gene is TRBJ2-1, the V gene TRBV5-6; 11 nucleotides line up with TRBD2. In germline, CDR1 is SGHDT, CDR2 YYEEEE. The CDR3 runs to 15 residues. With 1 base clipped from V and 4 bases from J, the junction kept 1 base outside the gene matches. The CDR3 nucleotides are TGTGCCAGCAGCTTGTTAGCGGGAGGGTACAATGAGCAGTTCTTC. Protein: CASSLLAGGYNEQFF. Looking up the rest from reference TRBV5-6 and TRBJ2-1 gives the full variable domain: DAGVTQSPTHLIKTRGQQVTLRCSPKSGHDTVSWYQQALGQGPQFIFQYYEEEERQRGNFPDRFSGHQFPNYSSELNVNALLLGDSALYLCASSLLAGGYNEQFFGPGTRLTVL.

The rearrangement links TRBV6-5 to TRBJ1-4; 7 positions match TRBD1. The CDR3 is 13 amino acids. Looked up from germline, CDR1 is MNHEY and CDR2 is SVGAGI. Trimming removed 6 bases from V and 5 bases from J; junction bases left unmatched: 3. DNA for the CDR3: TGTGCCAGCAGCCGGGACAGAAATGAAAAACTGTTTTTT. Translating gives CASSRDRNEKLFF.

The chain carries TRBV10-2 and TRBJ1-1; perhaps TRBD1 as D (6 bases). Germline V gene lookup returns CDR1 WSHSY and CDR2 SAAADI. V lost 4 bases to trimming and J lost 5 bases, with 17 bases between them. The CDR3 totals 15 residues. CDR3 DNA: TGCGCCAGCAGTGCTCGGGTTTTAAGGGGGACTGAAGCTTTCTTT. Protein sequence: CASSARVLRGTEAFF.

The rearrangement links TRBV14 to TRBJ1-2; 9 nucleotides align to TRBD1. There are 15 residues in the CDR3. Germline CDR1 is SGHDN and CDR2 is FVKESK. Unmatched junction bases numbered 4, after V lost 1 base and J lost 4 bases. The CDR3 sequence is CASSQGDRVTYGYTF. In DNA, the CDR3 is TGTGCCAGCAGCCAAGGGGACAGGGTTACCTATGGCTACACCTTC.

This chain uses TRBV5-1 with TRBJ1-1; TRBD1 aligns across 7 bases. V gave up 1 base and J gave up 1 base; unmatched junction bases: 4. The germline V gene has CDR1 SGHRS and CDR2 YFSETQ. The CDR3 is 15 residues long. The DNA of the CDR3 is TGCGCCAGCAGCTTGCTGTCAGGGGGGAACACTGAAGCTTTCTTT. Amino acid sequence: CASSLLSGGNTEAFF. The full variable domain, its missing parts supplied by reference TRBV5-1 and TRBJ1-1, is KAGVTQTPRYLIKTRGQQVTLSCSPISGHRSVSWYQQTPGQGLQFLFEYFSETQRNKGNFPGRFSGRQFSNSRSEMNVSTLELGDSALYLCASSLLSGGNTEAFFGQGTRLTVV.

The chain links TRBV7-2 to TRBJ2-5; weak D call: TRBD2 (5 bases). Germline V gene sequence: CDR1 SGHTA, CDR2 FQGNSA. V was cut by 3 bases and J by 5 bases, with 13 bases left in between. The length of the CDR3 is 14 residues. The CDR3 bases are TGTGCCAGCAGCTTGGGAGTATTGTCGGAGACCCAGTACTTC. Translated, it gives CASSLGVLSETQYF.

The CDR3 DNA reads TGTGCCAGCAGACTCAGCGGGACCTACAATGAGCAGTTCTTC. It is translated as CASRLSGTYNEQFF. The chain is built from TRBV5-4 and TRBJ2-1; 7 nucleotides agree with TRBD2. The germline V gene has CDR1 SGHNT and CDR2 YYREEE (reference sequence). V lost 5 bases, J lost 2 bases, and 4 bases stayed unmatched. The CDR3 covers 14 residues.